This T cell receptor beta chain was observed in a study of blood T cell repertoires in COVID-19. Germline loops: CDR1 KGHSH, CDR2 LQKENI. This CDR3 region has 15 residues. Trimming pared 1 base from V and 2 bases from J, leaving 11 bases between. Authors' analysis steps: Reference gene primer amplification gave estimated nucleated cell counts. Sequencing used immunoSEQ multiplex PCR; TCRdb keeps in-frame clones, though not all of them. V and J calls and clone size come straight from that table; D and trimming were deduced from the DNA. The sample has some 300,000 clones, 70% to 90% seen once; the top ten hold 10% to 15%.

Sequencing input: peripheral blood. The TCR originated in a woman between 70 and 85 years old with COVID-19, enrolled during active disease. V and J are TRBV18 and TRBJ1-2, with D maybe TRBD1 (6 bases). The CDR3 sequence is CASSPQTGANYGYTF. The CDR3 region has the DNA TGTGCCAGCTCACCACAGACAGGCGCGAACTATGGCTACACCTTC.